What follows are 8 T cell receptor beta chains derived from one specimen sequenced in a study of blood T cell repertoires in COVID-19. Generated by immunoSEQ multiplex PCR, the TCRdb table keeps only in-frame clones and is missing some. In the table there are some 130,000 clones, more than 70% of which are singletons. Input material: peripheral blood. All receptors come from a woman aged 60-75 years with acute or convalescent COVID-19.

The chain employs TRBV5-1 and TRBJ1-4, with D perhaps TRBD1 (6 bases). The CDR3 is 14 residues long. The V end was cut by 0 bases, the J end by 10 bases, with 13 bases between. Per germline, CDR1 SGHRS and CDR2 YFSETQ. The CDR3 here is CASSLAQGSGKLFF. CDR3 sequence (DNA): TGCGCCAGCAGCTTGGCCCAGGGGTCTGGAAAACTGTTTTTT. Using reference TRBV5-1 and TRBJ1-4 for the parts outside the CDR3, the full variable domain is KAGVTQTPRYLIKTRGQQVTLSCSPISGHRSVSWYQQTPGQGLQFLFEYFSETQRNKGNFPGRFSGRQFSNSRSEMNVSTLELGDSALYLCASSLAQGSGKLFFGSGTQLSVL.

The chain joins TRBV19 to TRBJ2-1, with a weak D call TRBD1 (5 bases). The CDR3 loop spans 14 amino acids. Germline V gene sequence: CDR1 LNHDA, CDR2 SQIVND (reference sequence). V dropped 7 bases and J dropped 6 bases, with 16 bases sitting between them. This CDR3 reads CASTRGQVFNEQFF. The CDR3 DNA reads as TGTGCCAGTACCCGAGGACAAGTATTCAATGAGCAGTTCTTC.

This clone appeared a single time. V usage is TRBV2 and J usage is TRBJ1-2; D unclear. CDR3 size: 14 residues. In germline, CDR1 is SNHLY, CDR2 FYNNEI. The V end was cut by 5 bases, the J end by 4 bases, with 14 bases between. CDR3 protein: CASSLNSGVYGYTF. The CDR3 DNA reads as TGTGCCAGCAGTCTTAACAGCGGAGTCTATGGCTACACCTTC.

The gene calls are TRBV5-1 and TRBJ2-5; 11 bases agree with TRBD2. This CDR3 has 15 amino acids. Trimming took 0 bases from V and 4 from J; bases not matched to a gene: 2. Germline CDR1 SGHRS, CDR2 YFSETQ. The chain's CDR3 is CASSLGLAGGETQYF. The CDR3 DNA follows: TGCGCCAGCAGCTTGGGCCTAGCGGGAGGAGAGACCCAGTACTTC.

CDR3 nucleotides: TGTGCCAGTAAGCCCCCCCCGGGACAGGGGAATTCACCCCTCCACTTT. Its protein is CASKPPPGQGNSPLHF. The V call is TRBV19, the J call TRBJ1-6; 10 positions match TRBD1. Per germline, CDR1 LNHDA and CDR2 SQIVND (reference sequence). The CDR3 consists of 16 residues. Trimming removed 7 bases from V and 7 bases from J; junction bases left unmatched: 10.

J is TRBJ1-2 and V is TRBV6-5; D ambiguous. The germline CDR1 and CDR2 sequences are MNHEY and SVGAGI. CDR3 length: 13 residues. V was shortened by 5 bases and J by 8 bases, with 15 bases between the two germline ends. CDR3 nucleotide sequence: TGTGCCAGCAGTCAAACCCCTCGCAGGGGCTACACCTTC. It translates to CASSQTPRRGYTF.

The chain uses TRBV19 and TRBJ1-6; a weak D match, TRBD1 (6 bases). The V gene's germline CDR1 is LNHDA and CDR2 SQIVND (reference sequence). The CDR3 totals 18 residues. Trimming removed 5 bases at V and 0 bases at J, with 17 bases between. The CDR3 spells CASSPDRFFSSYNSPLHF. As DNA, the CDR3 is TGTGCCAGTAGTCCAGACAGGTTCTTCAGCTCCTATAATTCACCCCTCCACTTT. Full variable domain (remainder filled in from reference TRBV19 and TRBJ1-6): DGGITQSPKYLFRKEGQNVTLSCEQNLNHDAMYWYRQDPGQGLRLIYYSQIVNDFQKGDIAEGYSVSREKKESFPLTVTSAQKNPTAFYLCASSPDRFFSSYNSPLHFGNGTRLTVT.

The V and J genes are TRBV28 and TRBJ1-1; 8 bases agree with TRBD1. This CDR3 contains 16 residues. The trim removed 5 bases at V and 4 bases at J, leaving 12 bases unmatched. The germline gives CDR1 MDHEN, CDR2 SYDVKM. CDR3 nucleotide sequence: TGTGCCAGCAGTCCCTATCTGGACAGGGCGGGCACTGAAGCTTTCTTT. Amino acids: CASSPYLDRAGTEAFF.